A selection of T cell receptor beta chains follows, all from one sample in a study of shared clonotypes between healthy human individuals. Sequenced by immunoSEQ multiplex PCR; TCRdb stores in-frame clones only, minus some. The profile covers nearly 2 million clones, with roughly 95% appearing a single time and around 1% taken by the ten largest. The sample taken for sequencing was naive CD8+ T cells sorted from blood. The receptors were sampled from a man younger than 30 in good health. The CDR3 runs from the conserved cysteine through the conserved F or W. The D gene is left open where the match is weak. Expanded clones get a size class; other rows say once, few or many, or leave the size out.

size: -; D: TRBD1; J: TRBJ2-1; V: TRBV2; CDR3: CASLETGNEQFF; DNA: TGTGCCAGTCTCGAGACAGGGAATGAGCAGTTCTTC
size: -; D: -; J: TRBJ1-1; V: TRBV28; CDR3: CASSLDTNTEAFF; DNA: TGTGCCAGCAGTCTTGACACGAACACTGAAGCTTTCTTT
size: once; D: -; J: TRBJ1-1; V: TRBV6-5; CDR3: CASSWREGDTEAFF; DNA: TGTGCCAGCAGTTGGCGGGAGGGTGACACTGAAGCTTTCTTT
size: -; D: -; J: TRBJ2-5; V: TRBV28; CDR3: CASSKTVQETQYF; DNA: TGTGCCAGCAGTAAGACAGTCCAAGAGACCCAGTACTTC
size: -; D: -; J: TRBJ2-7; V: TRBV4-1; CDR3: CASSEGGSYEQYF; DNA: TGCGCCAGCAGCGAGGGGGGCTCCTACGAGCAGTACTTC
size: -; D: -; J: TRBJ2-3; V: TRBV7-9; CDR3: CASSLVWGYTDTQYF; DNA: TGTGCCAGCAGCTTAGTGTGGGGTTACACAGATACGCAGTATTTT
size: -; D: -; J: TRBJ2-7; V: TRBV5-6; CDR3: CASSFSGYEQYF; DNA: TGTGCCAGCAGCTTTAGCGGCTACGAGCAGTACTTC
size: -; D: -; J: TRBJ2-7; V: TRBV4-3; CDR3: CASSQDHAGSYEQYF; DNA: TGCGCCAGCAGCCAAGATCACGCAGGGTCATACGAGCAGTACTTC
size: -; D: TRBD2; J: TRBJ2-7; V: TRBV11-2; CDR3: CASSFSGTSDYEQYF; DNA: TGTGCCAGCAGCTTTTCCGGGACTAGCGACTACGAGCAGTACTTC
size: -; D: TRBD1; J: TRBJ2-1; V: TRBV7-9; CDR3: CASSETGQGDNEQFF; DNA: TGTGCCAGCAGCGAAACCGGACAGGGTGACAATGAGCAGTTCTTC
size: -; D: -; J: TRBJ2-7; V: TRBV7-9; CDR3: CASSLGGEHYEQYF; DNA: TGTGCCAGCAGCTTAGGAGGGGAACACTACGAGCAGTACTTC
size: -; D: -; J: TRBJ2-7; V: TRBV12-5; CDR3: CASALGTTPYEQYF; DNA: TGTGCTAGTGCCCTCGGGACAACTCCCTACGAGCAGTACTTC
size: -; D: TRBD2; J: TRBJ2-1; V: TRBV15; CDR3: CATSSLPAGDARGEQFF; DNA: TGTGCCACCAGCTCTCTACCGGCGGGGGATGCCCGCGGTGAGCAGTTCTTC
size: -; D: -; J: TRBJ2-7; V: TRBV4-1; CDR3: CASSQDIASSYEQYF; DNA: TGCGCCAGCAGCCAAGATATAGCCAGCTCCTACGAGCAGTACTTC
size: -; D: -; J: TRBJ1-2; V: TRBV2; CDR3: CASSEAPVYYGYTF; DNA: TGTGCCAGCAGTGAAGCGCCAGTTTACTATGGCTACACCTTC
size: -; D: TRBD2; J: TRBJ2-3; V: TRBV9; CDR3: CASSVGTSFVDTQYF; DNA: TGTGCCAGCAGCGTCGGGACTAGCTTCGTGGATACGCAGTATTTT
size: -; D: -; J: TRBJ1-4; V: TRBV6-6; CDR3: CASSTAVATNEKLFF; DNA: TGTGCCAGCAGTACAGCGGTGGCAACTAATGAAAAACTGTTTTTT
size: -; D: TRBD1; J: TRBJ1-1; V: TRBV4-1; CDR3: CASSQRDRGTEAFF; DNA: TGCGCCAGCAGCCAACGGGACAGAGGGACTGAAGCTTTCTTT
size: -; D: -; J: TRBJ2-2; V: TRBV7-7; CDR3: CASSPQAVTGELFF; DNA: TGTGCTAGCAGCCCCCAAGCAGTAACCGGGGAGCTGTTTTTT
size: -; D: -; J: TRBJ2-1; V: TRBV29-1; CDR3: CSGLKYNEQFF; DNA: TGCAGCGGCCTGAAATACAATGAGCAGTTCTTC
size: -; D: -; J: TRBJ2-3; V: TRBV4-1; CDR3: CASSQTTRSTDTQYF; DNA: TGCGCCAGCAGCCAGACGACTCGTAGCACAGATACGCAGTATTTT
size: -; D: -; J: TRBJ1-3; V: TRBV7-9; CDR3: CASSLRQIGNTIYF; DNA: TGTGCCAGCAGCTTACGACAGATTGGAAACACCATATATTTT
size: -; D: TRBD1; J: TRBJ1-1; V: TRBV9; CDR3: CASSEGQGSPGPFF; DNA: TGTGCCAGCAGCGAGGGACAGGGGTCCCCCGGACCTTTCTTT
size: -; D: TRBD2; J: TRBJ2-3; V: TRBV11-2; CDR3: CASSSLAGGHPDTQYF; DNA: TGTGCCAGCAGCTCTTTAGCGGGGGGGCACCCAGATACGCAGTATTTT
size: -; D: -; J: TRBJ2-7; V: TRBV4-1; CDR3: CASSPRGASPTYEQYF; DNA: TGCGCCAGCAGCCCACGGGGGGCTTCCCCTACCTACGAGCAGTACTTC
size: -; D: TRBD1; J: TRBJ2-7; V: TRBV27; CDR3: CASSPGTGGSYEQYF; DNA: TGTGCCAGCAGTCCCGGGACAGGGGGGTCCTACGAGCAGTACTTC
size: -; D: TRBD1; J: TRBJ1-5; V: TRBV6-1; CDR3: CASSESTRTGVQPQHF; DNA: TGTGCCAGCAGTGAAAGCACAAGGACAGGGGTTCAGCCCCAGCATTTT
size: -; D: -; J: TRBJ1-1; V: TRBV5-4; CDR3: CASSGGGGNTEAFF; DNA: TGTGCCAGCAGTGGGGGGGGCGGAAACACTGAAGCTTTCTTT